This entry features one T cell receptor beta chain sequence. Per the original data handling: Amplification with reference gene primers provided the estimates of nucleated cell counts. Clones were read by immunoSEQ multiplex PCR, and TCRdb kept only the in-frame ones, dropping some. The V and J calls and clone size come from that table; D and trimming were worked out from the DNA. The table lists 450,000 or so clones, around nine tenths of them singletons, with around 1.5% in the top ten. This sample was taken from a study of blood T cell repertoires in COVID-19. Background on the study: Some COVID-19 samples were acute and others convalescent; all came from the United States, Italy and Spain. In each case, the material was cDNA or gDNA derived from T cells, B-cell-depleted T cells, or PBMCs.

Germline V gives CDR1 SGHAT, CDR2 FQNNGV. The CDR3 is 15 amino acids. V lost 1 base and J 4 bases, leaving 14 bases between the germline ends. While infection was still active, Seattle patients were enrolled and then followed longitudinally. Sequencing used peripheral blood. The receptor was derived from a woman aged 40 to 50 with COVID-19, enrolled during active disease. The J gene is TRBJ2-7, the V gene TRBV11-2; perhaps TRBD1 as D (6 bases). CDR3 sequence: CASSLGPGESYEQYF. The CDR3 DNA is TGTGCCAGCAGCTTAGGGCCAGGGGAATCGTACGAGCAGTACTTC.